This T cell receptor beta chain was sequenced in a study of regulatory T cells in long-lasting Graves disease. Building the TCR beta libraries relied on iRepertoire HTBI primers, and CDR3 regions underwent Arm-PCR. TCRdb analysed the multiplex PCR reads with MiXCR anew, one entry per CDR3 protein. The table includes fewer than 350,000 distinct CDR3 sequences, over 15% detected once. Described time point: newly diagnosed GD, antithyroid drugs for less than 3 months. From RNA extracted from PBMCs, the TCR library was made. Unmatched junction bases numbered 5, after V lost 8 bases and J lost 2 bases. Looked up from germline, CDR1 is SNHLY and CDR2 is FYNNEI. CDR3 length equals 13 residues.

The material was peripheral blood mononuclear cells (PBMCs), obtained at new diagnosis, from a patient treated with antithyroid drugs. This chain uses TRBV2 with TRBJ2-5, with TRBD1 identical over 7 bases. The sequence was obtained from a female donor with Graves disease. The CDR3 DNA sequence: TGTGCCAGCCGCAGGGGGACACAAGAGACCCAGTACTTC. Its protein product is CASRRGTQETQYF.